These 28 T cell receptor beta chains originate from one sample sequenced in a study of T cells in Graves' hyperthyroidism and ophthalmopathy. TCR beta CDR3 region amplification was performed from RNA transcripts. Researchers ran a first-round RT-PCR on the TCR CDR3 using the HTBI primer set. MiXCR, run by TCRdb on the multiplex PCR reads, gives a single entry per CDR3 protein. The sample shows approximately 590,000 distinct CDR3 sequences, 40% to 55% of them seen only once. Sequences were obtained from peripheral blood or thyroid tissue (not recorded which). Receptors were obtained from a woman aged 18 to 35 with Graves' hyperthyroidism.

The V call is TRBV2, the J call TRBJ1-1; 7 positions match TRBD1. CDR1 and CDR2 (germline): SNHLY, FYNNEI. V lost 7 bases, J lost 1 base, and 9 bases stayed unmatched. The CDR3 has 15 amino acids. As DNA, the CDR3 is TGTGCCAGCATTAACTTGGGACAGCAGAACACTGAAGCTTTCTTT. Its protein product is CASINLGQQNTEAFF.

This clonotype has at least ten counts. The chain has TRBV29-1 and TRBJ2-7; a weak D match, TRBD2 (6 bases). With 3 bases removed from V and 2 bases from J, the gap between germline ends came to 11 bases. The CDR3 runs 13 residues. Germline CDR1 SQVTM, CDR2 ANQGSEA. The CDR3 DNA sequence: TGCAGCGTTGAGGCGGGGCCAGCCTACGAGCAGTACTTC. This gives the protein CSVEAGPAYEQYF.

Details on this clonotype: This may arise from a read error, as a much more abundant clone is one base away. The chain uses TRBV2 and TRBJ1-1; D remains ambiguous. Germline CDR1 and CDR2: SNHLY and FYNNEI. This CDR3 region has 13 residues. V lost 4 bases and J 1 base, leaving 7 bases between the germline ends. The CDR3 DNA is TGTGCCAGCAGTGCGGAGTGGAACACTGAAGCTTTCTTT. It is translated as CASSAEWNTEAFF.

On this clonotype: The germline gene is not matched at one end of the junction; a read error may be the cause. This chain links TRBV7-9 with TRBJ1-2; no reliable D call. Germline CDR1 reads SEHNR; CDR2 reads FQNEAQ (reference sequence). The CDR3 has 13 residues. CDR3 in amino acids: CASSPNPRNGCTF. The CDR3 nucleotides are TGTGCCAGCAGCCCAAACCCCCGGAATGGCTGCACCTTC.

There are many counts of this clonotype. The V gene is TRBV10-3, the J gene TRBJ2-6; no firm D call. Trimming took off 4 bases at V and 0 bases at J, with 13 bases between the two ends. Germline V gene data show CDR1 as ENHRY and CDR2 as SYGVKD. This CDR3 has 17 residues. This CDR3 reads CAISGTQLDSGANVLTF. DNA for the CDR3: TGTGCCATCAGTGGAACACAGTTGGACTCTGGGGCCAACGTCCTGACTTTC.

The V and J genes are TRBV29-1 and TRBJ1-5; D uncertain. V lost 8 bases and J 6 bases, leaving 17 bases between the germline ends. CDR1 is SQVTM and CDR2 is ANQGSEA in the germline V gene. The CDR3 spans 13 residues. DNA for the CDR3: TGCAGCTTCGACGGGCGGCCCGCTCAGCCCCAGCATTTT. It specifies CSFDGRPAQPQHF.

The chain combines TRBV13 with TRBJ1-3; D gene unclear. The CDR3 contains 16 residues. In germline, CDR1 is PRHDT, CDR2 FYEKMQ (reference sequence). V was pared by 4 bases and J by 4 bases, with 17 bases between. The CDR3 sequence is CASSYRIVSSGNTIYF. The CDR3 DNA reads as TGTGCCAGCAGCTATAGAATCGTCAGTTCCGGAAACACCATATATTTT.

The gene calls are TRBV10-3 and TRBJ2-7, with D perhaps matching TRBD1 (8 bases). The CDR3 length is 13 residues. Germline V CDR1 and CDR2: ENHRY, SYGVKD. The V and J ends lost 6 bases and 5 bases respectively, with 14 bases between them. The CDR3: CAISRQGRDEQYF. In nucleotides, the CDR3 is TGTGCCATCAGCCGACAGGGGAGGGACGAGCAGTACTTC.

This clonotype was counted a single time. The genes are TRBV12-5 and TRBJ1-5; no clear D. V was shortened by 0 bases and J by 5 bases, with 8 bases between the two germline ends. The CDR3 is 14 residues long. The V gene's germline CDR1 is LGHNT and CDR2 FRNRAP. The CDR3 loop is CASGLVSGDQPQHF. CDR3 nucleotides: TGTGCTAGTGGTTTGGTATCGGGCGATCAGCCCCAGCATTTT.

This clonotype was counted a few times. CDR3 region: CASSFRDRVFHEQYF. CDR3 coding DNA: TGTGCCAGCAGCTTTCGGGACAGGGTTTTCCACGAGCAGTACTTC. This chain joins TRBV7-2 and TRBJ2-7, with 9 bases identical to TRBD1. CDR3 length: 15 residues. The V gene's germline CDR1 is SGHTA and CDR2 FQGNSA. The junction had 8 bases not matched to a gene; V was cut back by 3 bases and J by 5 bases.

This rearrangement joins TRBV7-3 to TRBJ2-7; 11 bases are a match to TRBD2. Near its end, the DNA agrees better with TRBJ2-1, so the J call may be wrong. CDR1 is SGHTA and CDR2 is FQGTGA in the germline V gene. This CDR3 contains 14 residues. CDR3 in amino acids: CASKRGLAADEQFF. CDR3 nucleotide sequence: TGTGCCAGCAAGAGGGGACTAGCGGCCGATGAGCAGTTCTTC.

The chain uses TRBV6-1 and TRBJ1-3; no clear D. The CDR3 sequence is 12 residues long. CDR1 and CDR2 from the germline V gene are MNHNS and SASEGT. V shed 5 bases and J shed 7 bases, with 9 bases lying between them. The CDR3 reads CASSHSLNTIYF. The CDR3 DNA reads TGTGCCAGCAGTCATTCCTTGAACACCATATATTTT.

The table lists this clonotype with a few counts. V gene TRBV12-3 or TRBV12-4 combines with J gene TRBJ1-6; possible D gene TRBD1, 5 bases. V shed 2 bases and J shed 10 bases, with 24 bases lying between them. This CDR3 has 18 residues. This chain's CDR3 is CASSLSGLLGRVFSPLHF. The CDR3 DNA is TGTGCCAGCAGTTTAAGTGGCCTACTGGGCAGGGTATTCTCACCCCTCCACTTT.

Only a few counts were recorded for this clonotype. The rearrangement uses TRBV7-9 and TRBJ1-2, with TRBD1 matching 8 bases. The germline gives CDR1 SEHNR, CDR2 FQNEAQ (reference sequence). Germline trimming cut 1 base from V and 5 bases from J; bases unmatched to any gene: 6. The CDR3 covers 15 residues. The CDR3 loop is CASSLGAGGFYGYTF. The CDR3 DNA follows: TGTGCCAGCAGCTTAGGGGCAGGGGGCTTTTATGGCTACACCTTC.

The J gene is TRBJ2-5, the V gene TRBV5-4; D not resolved. The CDR3 has 13 amino acids. Germline V gene sequence: CDR1 SGHNT, CDR2 YYREEE (reference sequence). The V gene lost 4 bases and the J gene lost 5 bases, with 12 bases spanning the gap. The CDR3 region is CASSLAATETQYF. Written as DNA, the CDR3 is TGTGCCAGCAGCCTTGCAGCGACGGAGACCCAGTACTTC.

In its sample, this clonotype was seen many times. The rearrangement joins TRBV29-1 to TRBJ2-5; TRBD2 aligns across 9 bases. Trimming removed 7 bases from V and 2 bases from J; junction bases left unmatched: 5. Per germline, CDR1 SQVTM and CDR2 ANQGSEA. The CDR3 is 13 residues long. The CDR3 region has the DNA TGCAGCGCCAGACTAGCGGAACAAGAGACCCAGTACTTC. It encodes CSARLAEQETQYF.

The chain joins TRBV5-1 to TRBJ1-1; a possible D gene is TRBD1 (5 bases). This CDR3 contains 12 residues. Germline V CDR1 and CDR2: SGHRS, YFSETQ. V was pared by 4 bases and J by 11 bases, with 15 bases between. CDR3 protein: CASSQGSLTAFF. CDR3 sequence (DNA): TGCGCCAGCAGCCAGGGCTCCCTGACTGCTTTCTTT.

The chain joins TRBV9 to TRBJ1-1; unclear D gene. The V end lost 7 bases, the J end lost 0 bases, and 16 bases lay between the germline ends. The CDR3 runs to 15 residues. Germline assignment: CDR1 SGDLS and CDR2 YYNGEE. The CDR3 DNA reads as TGTGCCAGCGGCGCCACGGGCTGGCTGAACACTGAAGCTTTCTTT. Protein: CASGATGWLNTEAFF. Looking up the rest from reference TRBV9 and TRBJ1-1 gives the full variable domain: DSGVTQTPKHLITATGQRVTLRCSPRSGDLSVYWYQQSLDQGLQFLIQYYNGEERAKGNILERFSAQQFPDLHSELNLSSLELGDSALYFCASGATGWLNTEAFFGQGTRLTVV.

A note on this clonotype: The junction departs from the called germline gene at one end, perhaps through a read error. V and J are TRBV29-1 and TRBJ2-7, with D perhaps TRBD1 or TRBD2 (5 bases each). The germline V gene encodes CDR1 SQVTM and CDR2 ANQGSEA. The CDR3 loop spans 11 amino acids. The chain's CDR3 is CSVGRSYEQYF. CDR3 nucleotide sequence: TGCAGCGTGGGACGGTCCTATGAGCAGTACTTC.

V usage is TRBV25-1 and J usage is TRBJ2-2; 9 bases are a match to TRBD1. Trimming at V came to 5 bases and at J to 6 bases, leaving 7 bases not matched to a gene. This CDR3 spans 15 amino acids. Germline V CDR1 and CDR2: MGHDK, SYGVNS. The CDR3 DNA is TGTGCCAGCAGTACCCGGGACAGGGCGTCCGGGGAGCTGTTTTTT. Translated, it gives CASSTRDRASGELFF.

The chain recombines TRBV29-1 with TRBJ2-7; D is unresolved. The CDR3 length is 11 residues. Germline V gives CDR1 SQVTM, CDR2 ANQGSEA. The V end lost 7 bases, the J end lost 3 bases, and 10 bases lay between the germline ends. CDR3 DNA sequence: TGCAGCGCCCGGAACGGCTACGAGCAGTACTTC. Translated: CSARNGYEQYF.

This clonotype was found a few times. DNA for the CDR3: TGTGCCAGCGACCGGGACAGGGGAGACTCTGGAAACACCATATATTTT. Encoded protein: CASDRDRGDSGNTIYF. The chain couples TRBV2 to TRBJ1-3; 10 nucleotides match TRBD1. V lost 8 bases to trimming and J lost 0 bases; unmatched junction nucleotides: 7. Germline assignment: CDR1 SNHLY and CDR2 FYNNEI. The CDR3 spans 16 residues.

This chain uses TRBV2 with TRBJ1-4; 8 bases are shared with TRBD1. V trimming: 7 bases; J trimming: 4 bases; junction bases outside the gene matches: 5. Germline V gene sequence: CDR1 SNHLY, CDR2 FYNNEI. The CDR3 totals 14 residues. CDR3 in amino acids: CASMADRGNEKLFF. CDR3 nucleotides: TGTGCCAGCATGGCAGACAGGGGTAATGAAAAACTGTTTTTT.

As for this clonotype: This CDR3 fails to terminate in the conserved phenylalanine or tryptophan, so it likely reflects a read error. The DNA is omitted, as the CDR3 cannot be located on it reliably, and the CDR3 follows TCRdb's listing. The rearrangement uses TRBV15 and TRBJ2-6. The CDR3 region is 8 residues in length, termini included. CDR1 and CDR2 (germline): LNHNV, YYDKDF (reference sequence). The CDR3 reads CATSSGTS.

This chain connects TRBV29-1 to TRBJ1-4; tentatively, D is TRBD1 (5 bases). The V gene's germline CDR1 is SQVTM and CDR2 ANQGSEA. V shed 6 bases and J shed 8 bases, with 10 bases lying between them. The CDR3 is 11 residues long. The CDR3 spells CSVAGGEKLFF. The CDR3 DNA reads as TGCAGCGTAGCGGGGGGGGAAAAACTGTTTTTT.

This clonotype was seen a handful of times. The chain joins TRBV2 to TRBJ1-5; D possibly corresponds to TRBD1 (5 bases). This CDR3 is 17 amino acids long. V lost 3 bases to trimming and J lost 1 base, with 16 bases between them. Germline loops: CDR1 SNHLY, CDR2 FYNNEI. The CDR3 is CASSDVLRQWSNQPQHF. The CDR3 region has the DNA TGTGCCAGCAGTGACGTATTACGACAGTGGAGCAATCAGCCCCAGCATTTT.

The gene calls are TRBV7-9 and TRBJ2-5; 10 nucleotides match TRBD2. The junction had 7 bases not matched to a gene; V was cut back by 2 bases and J by 4 bases. The germline CDR1 and CDR2 sequences are SEHNR and FQNEAQ (reference sequence). This CDR3 is 16 amino acids long. This CDR3 reads CASSLWTSGGAETQYF. The CDR3 nucleotides are TGTGCCAGCAGCTTATGGACTAGCGGAGGGGCAGAGACCCAGTACTTC. The variable domain in full, completed from reference TRBV7-9 and TRBJ2-5, reads DTGVSQNPRHKITKRGQNVTFRCDPISEHNRLYWYRQTLGQGPEFLTYFQNEAQLEKSRLLSDRFSAERPKGSFSTLEIQRTEQGDSAMYLCASSLWTSGGAETQYFGPGTRLLVL.

The chain links TRBV7-9 to TRBJ2-7; 10 bases map to TRBD2. V trimming: 3 bases; J trimming: 6 bases; junction bases outside the gene matches: 8. The CDR3 has 15 residues. Germline V CDR1 and CDR2: SEHNR, FQNEAQ (reference sequence). The CDR3 sequence is CASSFLAGVSLEQYF. CDR3 in DNA: TGTGCCAGCAGCTTTCTAGCGGGAGTCTCGCTCGAGCAGTACTTC. Full variable domain (remainder filled in from reference TRBV7-9 and TRBJ2-7): DTGVSQNPRHKITKRGQNVTFRCDPISEHNRLYWYRQTLGQGPEFLTYFQNEAQLEKSRLLSDRFSAERPKGSFSTLEIQRTEQGDSAMYLCASSFLAGVSLEQYFGPGTRLTVT.